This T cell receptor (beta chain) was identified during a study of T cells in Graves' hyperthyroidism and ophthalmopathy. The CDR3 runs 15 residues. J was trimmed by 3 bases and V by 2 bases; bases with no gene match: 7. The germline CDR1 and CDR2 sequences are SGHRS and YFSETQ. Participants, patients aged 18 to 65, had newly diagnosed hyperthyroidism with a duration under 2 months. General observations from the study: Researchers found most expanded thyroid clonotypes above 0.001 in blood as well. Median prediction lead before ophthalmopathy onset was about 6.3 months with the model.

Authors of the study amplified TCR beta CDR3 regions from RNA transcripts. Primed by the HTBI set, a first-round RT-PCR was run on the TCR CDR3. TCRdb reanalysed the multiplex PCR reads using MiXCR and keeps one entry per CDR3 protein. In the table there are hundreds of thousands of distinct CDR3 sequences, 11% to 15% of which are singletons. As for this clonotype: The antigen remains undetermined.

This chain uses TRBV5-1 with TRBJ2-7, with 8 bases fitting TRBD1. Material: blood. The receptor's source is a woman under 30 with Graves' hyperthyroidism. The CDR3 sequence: CASSFTGGNGYEQYF. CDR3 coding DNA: TGCGCCAGCAGCTTCACAGGGGGGAACGGCTACGAGCAGTACTTC.